The 8 T cell receptor beta chains below all came from one sample that was sequenced in a study of beta chain features in type 1 diabetes (dated by TCRdb to 2016 to 2018). Library preparation was by the immunoSEQ multiplex PCR assay. The entire isolated RNA was reverse transcribed using the High Capacity cDNA Reverse Transcription Kit, and thus expressed TCRB transcripts were sequenced. In TCRdb, the immuneACCESS table is reduced to in-frame sequences with V and J assigned. These tables do not hold every clone; where another copy was compared, an unresolved V gene accounts for under half, and the others remain unexplained. The sample table contains 350,000 to 450,000 clones; only one count was recorded for about 15% of them. The ten top clones hold roughly 0.019% of the sample. The sequencing sample was made of naive CD4+ T cells from blood. Per the publication, the cell subset or site label means: true naive CD4+ T cells. The receptors originated from a woman in her late teens or twenties in good health.

Here the CDR3 reads CASSFRVGGPVRRGTEAFF. The CDR3 DNA reads TGTGCCAGCAGTTTTAGGGTCGGGGGGCCGGTTCGGCGGGGCACTGAAGCTTTCTTT. This chain links TRBV27 with TRBJ1-1, with a weak D call TRBD1 (6 bases). The CDR3 contains 19 residues. In germline, CDR1 is MNHEY, CDR2 SMNVEV (reference sequence). Trimming shortened V by 3 bases and J by 4 bases, and 27 bases separated the two germline ends.

The chain couples TRBV7-9 to TRBJ2-1, with 9 positions matching TRBD2. From germline, CDR1 is SEHNR and CDR2 FQNEAQ (reference sequence). This CDR3 spans 16 amino acids. The V gene end was trimmed by 5 bases and the J gene end by 6 bases; junction bases not matched to a gene: 11. The DNA for the CDR3 is TGTGCCAGCAGCCCTGTAGGCGGGAGGGCCCCCAATGAGCAGTTCTTC. Translated, it gives CASSPVGGRAPNEQFF.

This clone was seen a handful of times. The chain couples TRBV18 to TRBJ2-4, with D hard to call. Looked up from germline, CDR1 is KGHSH and CDR2 is LQKENI. The CDR3 has 15 amino acids. V gave up 1 base and J gave up 0 bases, with 7 bases separating them. CDR3 amino acids: CASSPLELAKNIQYF. The CDR3 DNA follows: TGTGCCAGCTCACCACTCGAGCTAGCCAAAAACATTCAGTACTTC. Variable domain in full (rest from reference TRBV18 and TRBJ2-4): NAGVMQNPRHLVRRRGQEARLRCSPMKGHSHVYWYRQLPEEGLKFMVYLQKENIIDESGMPKERFSAEFPKEGPSILRIQQVVRGDSAAYFCASSPLELAKNIQYFGAGTRLSVL.

The V call is TRBV21-1, the J call TRBJ2-1; the table names TRBD2, a call not compared with the DNA. TRBV21-1 is a pseudogene locus. CDR3 length equals 15 residues. CDR3 sequence (DNA): TGTGCCAGCAGCACCCCTAGCGGAGCCTACAATGAGCAGTTCTTC. It yields the protein CASSTPSGAYNEQFF.

The chain combines TRBV20-1 with TRBJ1-1; D call uncertain. The CDR3 loop spans 11 amino acids. Germline loops: CDR1 DFQATT, CDR2 SNEGSKA (reference sequence). With 8 bases removed from V and 1 base from J, the gap between germline ends came to 8 bases. As DNA, the CDR3 is TGCAGTCAAGAGGGGAACACTGAAGCTTTCTTT. Translation: CSQEGNTEAFF.

The sample holds a few counts of this clone. The chain has TRBV25-1 and TRBJ2-4, with 7 bases that match TRBD2. The V and J ends lost 6 bases and 2 bases, in that order; junction bases with no gene match: 16. The CDR3 is 18 residues long. Germline V gene sequence: CDR1 MGHDK, CDR2 SYGVNS. CDR3 nucleotide sequence: TGTGCCAGCAGCCCTCCCTGGGGTCGGGAGGTAACCAAAAACATTCAGTACTTC. This codes for CASSPPWGREVTKNIQYF.

A remark on this clone: Sequence at one end of the junction differs from germline and may be a read error. The chain is built from TRBV29-1 and TRBJ2-7; TRBD1 matches at 7 bases. There are 13 residues in the CDR3. Germline CDR1 reads SQVTM; CDR2 reads ANQGSEA. CDR3 amino acids: CSVDRGISHEQYF. The DNA of the CDR3 is TGCAGCGTTGACAGGGGGATCTCCCACGAGCAGTACTTC.

The chain is built from TRBV28 and TRBJ2-6; the D gene is possibly TRBD1 (5 bases). Looked up from germline, CDR1 is MDHEN and CDR2 is SYDVKM. This CDR3 is 17 amino acids long. The V and J ends lost 3 bases and 6 bases respectively, with 18 bases between them. For the CDR3, the DNA is TGTGCCAGCAGTTTGTCAGGGCTGGCTTCTCTGGCCAACGTCCTGACTTTC. Encoded protein: CASSLSGLASLANVLTF.